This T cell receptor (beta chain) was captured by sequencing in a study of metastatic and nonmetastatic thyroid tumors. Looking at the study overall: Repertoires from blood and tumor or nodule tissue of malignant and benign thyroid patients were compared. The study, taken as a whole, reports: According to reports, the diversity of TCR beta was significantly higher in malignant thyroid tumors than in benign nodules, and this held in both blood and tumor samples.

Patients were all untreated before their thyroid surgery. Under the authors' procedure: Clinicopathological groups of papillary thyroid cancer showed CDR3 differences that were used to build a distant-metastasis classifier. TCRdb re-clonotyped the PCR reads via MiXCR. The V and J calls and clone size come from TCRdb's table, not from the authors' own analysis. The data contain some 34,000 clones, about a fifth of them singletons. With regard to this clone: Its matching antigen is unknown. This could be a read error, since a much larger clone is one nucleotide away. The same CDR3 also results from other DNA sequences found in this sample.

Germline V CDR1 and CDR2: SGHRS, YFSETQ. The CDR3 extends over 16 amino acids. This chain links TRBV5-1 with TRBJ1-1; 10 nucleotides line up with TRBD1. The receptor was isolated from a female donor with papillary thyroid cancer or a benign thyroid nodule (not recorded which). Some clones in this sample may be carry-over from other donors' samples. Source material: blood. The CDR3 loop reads CASSLGTGGMNTEAFF. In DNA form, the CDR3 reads TGCGCCAGCAGCTTGGGGACAGGGGGAATGAACACTGAAGCCTTCTTT.